Each of the 14 T cell receptor beta chains below was sequenced from the same sample in a study of shared clonotypes between healthy human individuals. Terminally differentiated effector memory CD45RA+ cells were excluded by CCR7 positive selection of CD45RO-negative cells. TCRdb's copy holds only in-frame clones and misses some; the assay was immunoSEQ multiplex PCR. The table shows hundreds of thousands of clones, with about 91% occurring only once. The sample was naive CD8+ T cells sorted from blood. These receptor sequences come from a man between 25 and 39 years old in good health.

This clone was seen once. The V and J genes are TRBV5-6 and TRBJ2-1; possible D gene TRBD2, 6 bases. The CDR3 totals 16 residues. The germline V gene encodes CDR1 SGHDT and CDR2 YYEEEE. V was trimmed by 4 bases and J by 3 bases, leaving 17 bases between them. This CDR3 is CASSLPGVADYNEQFF. The CDR3 DNA follows: TGTGCCAGCAGCCTACCGGGGGTAGCGGACTACAATGAGCAGTTCTTC.

J is TRBJ2-1 and V is TRBV11-2; TRBD2 matches at 10 bases. The V segment lost 1 base and the J segment 1 base; nucleotides outside the gene matches: 4. The CDR3 spans 17 residues. Looked up from germline, CDR1 is SGHAT and CDR2 is FQNNGV. For the CDR3, the DNA is TGTGCCAGCAGCTTAGGAGGACTAGCGGTATCCTACAATGAGCAGTTCTTC. The encoded protein is CASSLGGLAVSYNEQFF.

The chain employs TRBV7-9 and TRBJ2-7; the D is unclear. This CDR3 contains 14 residues. Trimming took off 2 bases at V and 2 bases at J, with 10 bases between the two ends. The germline V gene has CDR1 SEHNR and CDR2 FQNEAQ (reference sequence). CDR3 loop: CASSLLLATYEQYF. The CDR3 DNA sequence: TGTGCCAGCAGCTTACTCCTGGCAACCTACGAGCAGTACTTC.

The chain is built from TRBV27 and TRBJ2-3; D might be TRBD1 (6 bases). This CDR3 has 14 amino acids. V was shortened by 3 bases and J by 7 bases, with 14 bases between the two germline ends. Germline V gene sequence: CDR1 MNHEY, CDR2 SMNVEV (reference sequence). CDR3 coding DNA: TGTGCCAGCAGTTTGCAGGGGTGGAGGAATACGCAGTATTTT. Its translation: CASSLQGWRNTQYF.

This clone has only one observation. V usage is TRBV9 and J usage is TRBJ2-3; a possible D gene is TRBD1 (6 bases). Between the trimmed V and J ends, which lost 3 bases and 0 bases, there was a span of 11 bases. Germline assignment: CDR1 SGDLS and CDR2 YYNGEE. The CDR3 loop spans 15 amino acids. The CDR3 reads CASSGWDTSTDTQYF. The CDR3 DNA follows: TGTGCCAGCAGCGGTTGGGACACGAGCACAGATACGCAGTATTTT.

This chain joins TRBV15 and TRBJ1-1; possibly TRBD1 for D (5 bases). Per germline, CDR1 LNHNV and CDR2 YYDKDF (reference sequence). Trimming took off 0 bases at V and 4 bases at J, with 9 bases between the two ends. The CDR3 is 14 amino acids. In DNA, the CDR3 is TGTGCCACCAGCAGAGAAGGGGCAGTCACTGAAGCTTTCTTT. Translation gives CATSREGAVTEAFF.

The genes are TRBV19 and TRBJ2-6, with TRBD1 as a possible D gene (7 bases). Trimming left V 5 bases short and J 0 bases short, with 29 bases between. In germline, CDR1 is LNHDA, CDR2 SQIVND (reference sequence). This CDR3 is 22 amino acids long. In DNA form, the CDR3 reads TGTGCCAGTAGTGTCGGGACAGCCTTTCAGCGGACTATGAGCTCTGGGGCCAACGTCCTGACTTTC. This translates into CASSVGTAFQRTMSSGANVLTF.

The chain is built from TRBV2 and TRBJ2-5, with D perhaps TRBD1 (6 bases). Germline V CDR1 and CDR2: SNHLY, FYNNEI. The CDR3 has 16 amino acids. Trimming removed 8 bases from V and 0 bases from J, with 19 bases in between. The CDR3 region is CASEPGEDSYQETQYF. The DNA of the CDR3 is TGTGCCAGCGAACCAGGAGAGGACAGTTACCAAGAGACCCAGTACTTC. Looking up the rest from reference TRBV2 and TRBJ2-5 gives the full variable domain: EPEVTQTPSHQVTQMGQEVILRCVPISNHLYFYWYRQILGQKVEFLVSFYNNEISEKSEIFDDQFSVERPDGSNFTLKIRSTKLEDSAMYFCASEPGEDSYQETQYFGPGTRLLVL.

The rearrangement links TRBV5-1 to TRBJ2-7; tentatively, D is TRBD2 (6 bases). The CDR3 length is 16 residues. Germline V gives CDR1 SGHRS, CDR2 YFSETQ. Trimming removed 0 bases at V and 3 bases at J, with 16 bases between. The CDR3 spells CASSLGESGTLYEQYF. The CDR3 DNA is TGCGCCAGCAGCTTGGGCGAGTCGGGGACTCTCTACGAGCAGTACTTC.

J is TRBJ2-2 and V is TRBV4-3, with a possible D match to TRBD1 (6 bases). Trimming removed 4 bases from V and 4 bases from J, with 16 bases in between. Germline-derived CDR1 and CDR2 are LGHNA and YSLEER. CDR3 length equals 16 residues. CDR3 region: CASSPRAGATTGELFF. CDR3 bases: TGCGCCAGCAGCCCTCGGGCAGGGGCGACCACCGGGGAGCTGTTTTTT.

This chain uses TRBV29-1 with TRBJ2-1; unclear D gene. The CDR3 extends over 10 amino acids. CDR1 and CDR2 from the germline V gene are SQVTM and ANQGSEA. Trimming cost V 3 bases and J 12 bases, with 9 bases left between them. CDR3 sequence (DNA): TGCAGCGTTGATCTTAATCCGCAGTTCTTC. Residues: CSVDLNPQFF.

V and J are TRBV28 and TRBJ2-7; TRBD1 matches at 7 bases. Per the germline V gene, CDR1 is MDHEN and CDR2 is SYDVKM. V was pared by 5 bases and J by 3 bases, with 4 bases of the junction left unmatched. CDR3 length: 13 residues. CDR3 loop: CASSGDSLYEQYF. The CDR3 region has the DNA TGTGCCAGCAGTGGGGACAGTCTCTACGAGCAGTACTTC.

This clone was found once. The chain couples TRBV19 to TRBJ2-1; 7 nucleotides line up with TRBD1. This CDR3 has 17 amino acids. With 5 bases clipped from V and 6 bases from J, the junction kept 16 bases outside the gene matches. CDR1 LNHDA and CDR2 SQIVND come from the germline V gene (reference sequence). CDR3 sequence reads: CASSSHKGGDWGNEQFF. CDR3 coding DNA: TGTGCCAGTAGTTCCCACAAAGGGGGCGATTGGGGCAATGAGCAGTTCTTC.

This clone was seen a few times. V and J are TRBV6-5 and TRBJ2-1; D possibly corresponds to TRBD2 (6 bases). The CDR3 totals 13 residues. Between the trimmed V and J ends, which lost 0 bases and 9 bases, there was a span of 9 bases. Germline loops: CDR1 MNHEY, CDR2 SVGAGI. CDR3 sequence: CASSYSISGEQFF. The CDR3 nucleotides are TGTGCCAGCAGTTACTCGATTAGCGGTGAGCAGTTCTTC.